The 9 T cell receptor beta chains reported below all come from one sample, sequenced in a study of blood T cell repertoires in COVID-19 (TCRdb year 2020). Library method: the immunoSEQ multiplex PCR assay. Here the immuneACCESS table is served through TCRdb, limited to in-frame sequences with V and J called. Missing clones are a known gap in these copies; in checked studies unresolved V genes cover under half, and the rest lacks a known reason. The sample table lists more than 200,000 clones, 83% of them with a count of one. Of the sample, 2% to 3% is held by the ten largest clones. Sequencing was carried out using peripheral blood. Every receptor here comes from a woman aged 40 to 50 with active or convalescent COVID-19.

The chain has TRBV29-1 and TRBJ2-5, with 9 positions matching TRBD2. Germline-derived CDR1 and CDR2 are SQVTM and ANQGSEA. The CDR3 is made up of 13 amino acids. The V segment lost 7 bases and the J segment 4 bases; nucleotides outside the gene matches: 7. CDR3 sequence: CSALGLAGETQYF. DNA for the CDR3: TGCAGCGCCCTGGGACTAGCAGGAGAGACCCAGTACTTC.

V gene TRBV7-8 combines with J gene TRBJ1-2, with D unclear. Trimming shortened V by 1 base and J by 7 bases, and 10 bases separated the two germline ends. Germline V gives CDR1 SGHVS, CDR2 FQNEAQ. This CDR3 comprises 13 residues. CDR3 in amino acids: CASSLEIHGGYTF. The CDR3 nucleotides read TGTGCCAGCAGCTTAGAGATTCACGGTGGCTACACCTTC.

The chain couples TRBV4-1 to TRBJ2-5; 7 nucleotides match TRBD2. The V gene's germline CDR1 is MGHRA and CDR2 YSYEKL. This CDR3 contains 15 residues. Trimming cost V 4 bases and J 6 bases; bases outside gene matches: 11. The CDR3: CASSRGGLVEKTQYF. DNA for the CDR3: TGCGCCAGCAGCCGAGGTGGACTAGTCGAAAAGACCCAGTACTTC.

The chain is built from TRBV3-1 (or the pseudogene TRBV3-2) and TRBJ1-2; weak D call: TRBD1 (5 bases). The CDR3 spans 13 residues. Germline V gives CDR1 LGHDT, CDR2 YNNKEL (reference sequence). V shed 4 bases and J shed 6 bases, with 12 bases lying between them. The CDR3, as DNA: TGTGCCAGCAGCCTCGGGCAGGGCCATGGCTACACCTTC. Translation: CASSLGQGHGYTF.

This clone was seen only once. The CDR3 sequence is CASSLPRGGLSSYNEQFF. CDR3 sequence (DNA): TGCGCCAGCAGCTTGCCCCGCGGGGGGCTCAGCTCCTACAATGAGCAGTTCTTC. The chain has TRBV5-1 and TRBJ2-1; 8 bases line up with TRBD2. The V gene's germline CDR1 is SGHRS and CDR2 YFSETQ. The CDR3 is 18 residues long. After removal of 1 base from V and 0 bases from J, the junction contained 9 bases not matched to a gene. Using reference TRBV5-1 and TRBJ2-1 for the parts outside the CDR3, the full variable domain is KAGVTQTPRYLIKTRGQQVTLSCSPISGHRSVSWYQQTPGQGLQFLFEYFSETQRNKGNFPGRFSGRQFSNSRSEMNVSTLELGDSALYLCASSLPRGGLSSYNEQFFGPGTRLTVL.

This clone was counted a few times. The chain links TRBV18 to TRBJ1-5, with D uncertain. Germline CDR1 is KGHSH and CDR2 is LQKENI. V lost 2 bases and J 3 bases, leaving 14 bases between the germline ends. CDR3 length equals 16 residues. CDR3 amino acids: CASSPSVVENNQPQHF. The CDR3 coding sequence is TGTGCCAGCTCACCATCGGTGGTTGAGAACAATCAGCCCCAGCATTTT.

The chain is built from TRBV12-5 and TRBJ1-1; D gene ambiguous. The germline V and J ends were trimmed by 9 bases and 1 base, with 12 bases remaining between them. Germline V gives CDR1 LGHNT, CDR2 FRNRAP. The CDR3 totals 13 residues. The CDR3 loop reads CASRGYSNTEAFF. The CDR3 DNA follows: TGTGCTAGCCGGGGATATTCGAACACTGAAGCTTTCTTT.

V gene TRBV19 combines with J gene TRBJ2-7; maybe TRBD2 (5 bases). Deletions cut 5 bases from V and 2 bases from J, with 16 bases between. The V gene's germline CDR1 is LNHDA and CDR2 SQIVND (reference sequence). This CDR3 comprises 15 residues. DNA for the CDR3: TGTGCCAGTAGTCAGCCGGGGAAAGGAACCTACGAGCAGTACTTC. It is translated as CASSQPGKGTYEQYF.

The genes are TRBV6-5 and TRBJ1-1; D ambiguous. CDR1 and CDR2 (germline): MNHEY, SVGAGI. The CDR3 covers 12 residues. The V end lost 7 bases, the J end lost 7 bases, and 13 bases lay between the germline ends. CDR3 sequence reads: CASKTTEGEAFF. DNA of the CDR3: TGTGCCAGCAAAACAACGGAGGGTGAAGCTTTCTTT.